The present T cell receptor (beta chain) was sequenced within a study of T cell responses to AZD1222 COVID-19 vaccine. The CDR3 spans 14 residues. Germline V CDR1 and CDR2: SGHNT, YYREEE (reference sequence). Trimming shortened V by 3 bases and J by 1 base, and 8 bases separated the two germline ends. Repertoires were generated with immunoSEQ multiplex PCR, while TCRdb's copy carries only in-frame clones and drops some. The sample has tens of thousands of clones, about 90% seen once. The chain employs TRBV5-4 and TRBJ1-3; unclear D gene. This TCR derives from an adult who received the AZD1222 COVID-19 vaccine. The specimen was peripheral blood, collected 28 days after the second AZD1222 dose. The CDR3 is CASSSHGSGNTIYF. The CDR3 DNA reads TGTGCCAGCAGCTCTCATGGGTCTGGAAACACCATATATTTT.